This T cell receptor beta chain emerged from a study of T cells after yellow fever vaccination. Many counts were recorded for this clonotype. MiXCR, applied by TCRdb to the 5' RACE reads, yields one record per CDR3 protein. The sample lists some 63,000 distinct CDR3 sequences, 6% to 7.5% occurring once. The CDR3 loop spans 11 amino acids. Per the germline V gene, CDR1 is DFQATT and CDR2 is SNEGSKA (reference sequence). The V and J ends lost 5 bases and 5 bases respectively, with 10 bases between them. The TCR originated in a man under 40 who received the YFV17D yellow fever vaccine. The material sequenced was CD8+ T cells sorted from PBMCs, taken 15 days after the yellow fever booster vaccination. The rearrangement joins TRBV20-1 to TRBJ2-7; D is ambiguous. CDR3 sequence reads: CSALRPDEQYF. CDR3 in DNA: TGCAGTGCTCTCCGACCAGACGAGCAGTACTTC.